This TCR beta chain was retrieved from a study of cytomegalovirus exposure and HLA in healthy donors. Study-level information: One earlier analysis, a look at some 180 million T cells, found fewer than 140 million unique TCR beta sequences. Clustering assigned 81% of the approximately 400 genotyped donors to the Caucasian-associated ancestry cluster.

To note about this clone: As yet, its antigen is unknown.

Study observations and caveats: Fewer N-insertions than the approximately 700-donor mean were reportedly shown by an Asian-associated ancestry cluster in a later analysis. Later analysis identified 15,000 to 20,000 TCR beta sequences associated with HLA alleles, using a false discovery rate threshold of 0.05.

13 Jbeta primers and 60 Vbeta primers were used for the PCR. Assay: immunoSEQ multiplex PCR; the TCRdb copy retains only in-frame clones and omits some. The data show roughly 100,000 clones, around 85% seen once. V gave up 3 bases and J gave up 4 bases; unmatched junction bases: 5. The length of the CDR3 is 16 residues. Germline-derived CDR1 and CDR2 are SEHNR and FQNEAQ (reference sequence). The J gene is TRBJ2-1, the V gene TRBV7-9; 11 positions match TRBD2. The specimen sequenced was PBMCs. The clonotype comes from a man aged 60-69 years in good health and CMV-seronegative. The DNA for the CDR3 is TGTGCCAGCAGCTTTAGCGGGGGGGCCCAGTACAATGAGCAGTTCTTC. Amino acids: CASSFSGGAQYNEQFF.